The entry that follows covers one TCR beta chain sequence. What it recognizes is unknown. Compared with germline, one end of the junction differs, possibly owing to a read error. MiXCR, applied by TCRdb to the reads, yields one record per CDR3 protein. The sample has about 340,000 distinct CDR3 sequences, 25% to 35% seen once; the top ten hold 15% to 20%. This entry comes from a study of T cell repertoires in cytomegalovirus infection. Study summary: Public TCR beta signature analysis indicated the presence of both CMV infection and matching HLA type. Study-level findings and limits: In two of eight donors, the top clonotype was HLA-C-restricted CMV-specific. Based on cumulative public TCR beta family frequency, carriers of CMV plus the relevant HLA were identified.

The clonotype was recovered from a human donor in good health (CMV status not recorded). Some clones in this sample may be carry-over from other donors' samples. Sequencing was performed on cultured PBMCs, taken from culture after CMV antigen stimulation.

CDR3 nucleotides: TGTGCCAGCAGCTTGGCCGCGGGTGAGCAGTTCTTC. Protein sequence: CASSLAAGEQFF. The chain is built from TRBV5-3 and TRBJ2-1; TRBD2 is a possible D gene (5 bases). TRBV5-3 counts as an open reading frame of uncertain function. The CDR3 spans 12 residues.